The 20 T cell receptor beta chains presented below share a single source sample, sequenced in a study of PD-L1 blockade in urothelial cancer. This table comes from immunoSEQ multiplex PCR, and its TCRdb copy is limited to in-frame clones, with some not included. The table includes roughly 87,000 clones, about nine tenths detected once. Sequencing used PBMCs, obtained around atezolizumab (anti-PD-L1) treatment. The receptors here all came from a woman in her 70s with urothelial cancer.

V usage is TRBV4-3 and J usage is TRBJ2-5, with TRBD1 identical over 11 bases. The germline V gene has CDR1 LGHNA and CDR2 YSLEER. This CDR3 spans 16 amino acids. V lost 1 base and J lost 5; bases outside the gene matches: 6. The CDR3 sequence: CASSQGTGGEWETQYF. The DNA of the CDR3 is TGCGCCAGCAGCCAAGGGACAGGGGGCGAGTGGGAGACCCAGTACTTC.

The V call is TRBV9, the J call TRBJ2-5; 12 bases fit TRBD2. CDR1 SGDLS and CDR2 YYNGEE come from the germline V gene. The CDR3 extends over 16 amino acids. The trim removed 0 bases at V and 5 bases at J, leaving 5 bases unmatched. CDR3 sequence: CASSVASGGAFETQYF. CDR3 in DNA: TGTGCCAGCAGCGTAGCTAGCGGGGGGGCGTTTGAGACCCAGTACTTC.

This clone was observed once. V and J are TRBV5-6 and TRBJ2-1; 14 nucleotides agree with TRBD2. The CDR3 covers 18 residues. Trimming took 4 bases from V and 2 from J; bases not matched to a gene: 8. Germline CDR1 is SGHDT and CDR2 is YYEEEE. The CDR3: CASSPATSGRDPYNEQFF. The CDR3 bases are TGTGCCAGCAGCCCAGCGACTAGCGGGAGGGATCCCTACAATGAGCAGTTCTTC. The variable domain in full, with the rest retrieved from reference TRBV5-6 and TRBJ2-1, is DAGVTQSPTHLIKTRGQQVTLRCSPKSGHDTVSWYQQALGQGPQFIFQYYEEEERQRGNFPDRFSGHQFPNYSSELNVNALLLGDSALYLCASSPATSGRDPYNEQFFGPGTRLTVL.

This sequence joins TRBV13 and TRBJ2-5; TRBD2 matches at 11 bases. The CDR3 length is 15 residues. The germline V gene encodes CDR1 PRHDT and CDR2 FYEKMQ (reference sequence). Unmatched junction bases numbered 7, after V lost 6 bases and J lost 4 bases. CDR3 region: CASSTGTSGRETQYF. DNA of the CDR3: TGTGCCAGCAGTACCGGGACTAGCGGCCGAGAGACCCAGTACTTC.

This chain uses TRBV11-2 with TRBJ2-3; 8 bases match TRBD2. V trimming: 3 bases; J trimming: 3 bases; junction bases outside the gene matches: 8. The germline V gene encodes CDR1 SGHAT and CDR2 FQNNGV. The CDR3 sequence is 16 residues long. Written as DNA, the CDR3 is TGTGCCAGCAGCTTTAGGAAGCGGGGGATGACAGATACGCAGTATTTT. Protein sequence: CASSFRKRGMTDTQYF. The variable domain in full, with the rest retrieved from reference TRBV11-2 and TRBJ2-3, is EAGVAQSPRYKIIEKRQSVAFWCNPISGHATLYWYQQILGQGPKLLIQFQNNGVVDDSQLPKDRFSAERLKGVDSTLKIQPAKLEDSAVYLCASSFRKRGMTDTQYFGPGTRLTVL.

This sequence joins TRBV6-1 and TRBJ1-3; D might be TRBD1 (5 bases). Germline lookup yields CDR1 MNHNS and CDR2 SASEGT. The CDR3 extends over 14 amino acids. The V gene lost 2 bases and the J gene lost 8 bases, with 13 bases spanning the gap. CDR3 coding DNA: TGTGCCAGCAGTGAATATAACCAAGGGGACACCATATATTTT. It encodes CASSEYNQGDTIYF.

The rearrangement uses TRBV29-1 and TRBJ2-1; D is undetermined. From germline, CDR1 is SQVTM and CDR2 ANQGSEA. This CDR3 contains 13 residues. Between the trimmed V and J ends, which lost 2 bases and 7 bases, there was a span of 12 bases. In DNA, the CDR3 is TGCAGCGTTGAATCTCAGGTTGGTAATGAGCAGTTCTTC. It codes for CSVESQVGNEQFF.

The chain links TRBV11-3 to TRBJ2-1, with a weak D call TRBD2 (5 bases). This CDR3 contains 16 residues. In germline, CDR1 is SGHNT, CDR2 YENEEA. V was shortened by 2 bases and J by 1 base, with 12 bases between the two germline ends. CDR3 sequence (DNA): TGTGCCAGCAGCTTAAATTCAGCGGTATCCTACAATGAGCAGTTCTTC. Protein: CASSLNSAVSYNEQFF.

A single count supports this clone. This rearrangement joins TRBV15 to TRBJ2-2; D remains ambiguous. This CDR3 comprises 14 residues. Germline-derived CDR1 and CDR2 are LNHNV and YYDKDF (reference sequence). V lost 6 bases, J lost 0 bases, and 8 bases lay in between. The CDR3 reads CATSKWPNTGELFF. The CDR3 region has the DNA TGTGCCACCAGTAAGTGGCCGAACACCGGGGAGCTGTTTTTT.

J is TRBJ2-7 and V is TRBV11-2; 14 positions agree with TRBD2. The CDR3 extends over 17 amino acids. CDR1 SGHAT and CDR2 FQNNGV come from the germline V gene. J was trimmed by 1 base and V by 5 bases; bases with no gene match: 7. CDR3 in amino acids: CASSPWTSGRQSYEQYF. DNA of the CDR3: TGTGCCAGCAGCCCTTGGACTAGCGGGAGGCAATCCTACGAGCAGTACTTC.

The chain is built from TRBV4-1 and TRBJ1-4; D perhaps matches TRBD1 (6 bases). V lost 4 bases and J lost 2, with 17 bases in between. The CDR3 sequence is 17 residues long. Looked up from germline, CDR1 is MGHRA and CDR2 is YSYEKL. CDR3 DNA: TGCGCCAGCAGCCTGGCACAGGGAAATTTTACTAATGAAAAACTGTTTTTT. Amino acid sequence: CASSLAQGNFTNEKLFF.

Only a few counts were recorded for this clone. CDR3 nucleotide sequence: TGTGCCAGCAGCTTAGCCTCTCGGAACACTGAAGCTTTCTTT. Amino acid sequence: CASSLASRNTEAFF. The gene calls are TRBV7-9 and TRBJ1-1; D is undetermined. The CDR3 runs to 14 residues. Germline lookup yields CDR1 SEHNR and CDR2 FQNEAQ (reference sequence). With 0 bases removed from V and 1 base from J, the gap between germline ends came to 6 bases.

CDR3 region: CASSQALEETQYF. CDR3 DNA sequence: TGCGCCAGCAGCCAGGCCCTAGAGGAGACCCAGTACTTC. The genes are TRBV4-3 and TRBJ2-5, with D hard to call. This CDR3 spans 13 amino acids. The V gene lost 3 bases and the J gene lost 5 bases, with 10 bases spanning the gap. In germline, CDR1 is LGHNA, CDR2 YSLEER.

In its sample, this clone was seen once. This chain joins TRBV28 and TRBJ1-2, with D perhaps matching TRBD1 (5 bases). The CDR3 contains 14 residues. Germline V gene lookup returns CDR1 MDHEN and CDR2 SYDVKM. Trimming pared 6 bases from V and 7 bases from J, leaving 18 bases between. The CDR3 DNA reads as TGTGCCAGCAGCTCTTCCGGGGACTTAGGTGGCTACACCTTC. This sequence encodes CASSSSGDLGGYTF.

V gene TRBV5-1 combines with J gene TRBJ1-4; perhaps TRBD1 as D (6 bases). There are 16 residues in the CDR3. Trimming removed 2 bases from V and 2 bases from J, with 13 bases in between. Germline V gene lookup returns CDR1 SGHRS and CDR2 YFSETQ. Written as DNA, the CDR3 is TGCGCCAGCAGCTTACAGGGATCATCGACTAATGAAAAACTGTTTTTT. Residues: CASSLQGSSTNEKLFF.

The chain has TRBV7-8 and TRBJ1-1; 8 nucleotides align to TRBD1. J lost 7 bases, V lost 3 bases, and 10 bases had no gene match. The V gene's germline CDR1 is SGHVS and CDR2 FQNEAQ. The CDR3 is made up of 15 amino acids. Written as DNA, the CDR3 is TGTGCCAGCAGCTTCACCAGACAGGGGATAAGTGAAGCTTTCTTT. Translating it yields CASSFTRQGISEAFF.

The chain combines TRBV15 with TRBJ2-2; a weak D match, TRBD2 (6 bases). Trimming stripped 7 bases from V and 2 bases from J, with 8 bases between. Germline CDR1 reads LNHNV; CDR2 reads YYDKDF (reference sequence). The CDR3 is made up of 13 amino acids. The CDR3 nucleotides are TGTGCCACCACGGACTATAACACCGGGGAGCTGTTTTTT. Its protein product is CATTDYNTGELFF.

This clone has a single count. The chain joins TRBV28 to TRBJ1-1, with a weak D call TRBD1 (6 bases). The CDR3 sequence is 16 residues long. Trimming took off 7 bases at V and 0 bases at J, with 18 bases between the two ends. The germline CDR1 and CDR2 sequences are MDHEN and SYDVKM. CDR3 sequence (DNA): TGTGCCAGCACCTTATCTCCGGACAGCATGAACACTGAAGCTTTCTTT. It encodes CASTLSPDSMNTEAFF. The full variable domain, rest sourced from reference TRBV28 and TRBJ1-1, is DVKVTQSSRYLVKRTGEKVFLECVQDMDHENMFWYRQDPGLGLRLIYFSYDVKMKEKGDIPEGYSVSREKKERFSLILESASTNQTSMYLCASTLSPDSMNTEAFFGQGTRLTVV.

The chain joins TRBV28 to TRBJ2-7; possibly TRBD1 for D (6 bases). CDR3 length equals 13 residues. V lost 4 bases, J lost 4 bases, and 11 bases lay in between. From germline, CDR1 is MDHEN and CDR2 SYDVKM. The CDR3 DNA follows: TGTGCCAGCAGTTCCGGACAGCATTACGAGCAGTACTTC. It codes for CASSSGQHYEQYF.

The CDR3: CASYIAGGRGTEAFF. The CDR3 region has the DNA TGTGCCAGCTACATAGCGGGGGGGCGAGGAACTGAAGCTTTCTTT. The chain uses TRBV7-8 and TRBJ1-1, with a tentative D call TRBD1 (6 bases). The V and J ends lost 8 bases and 5 bases respectively, with 21 bases between them. The germline V gene encodes CDR1 SGHVS and CDR2 FQNEAQ. There are 15 residues in the CDR3. The full variable domain, rest sourced from reference TRBV7-8 and TRBJ1-1, is GAGVSQSPRYKVAKRGQDVALRCDPISGHVSLFWYQQALGQGPEFLTYFQNEAQLDKSGLPSDRFFAERPEGSVSTLKIQRTQQEDSAVYLCASYIAGGRGTEAFFGQGTRLTVV.